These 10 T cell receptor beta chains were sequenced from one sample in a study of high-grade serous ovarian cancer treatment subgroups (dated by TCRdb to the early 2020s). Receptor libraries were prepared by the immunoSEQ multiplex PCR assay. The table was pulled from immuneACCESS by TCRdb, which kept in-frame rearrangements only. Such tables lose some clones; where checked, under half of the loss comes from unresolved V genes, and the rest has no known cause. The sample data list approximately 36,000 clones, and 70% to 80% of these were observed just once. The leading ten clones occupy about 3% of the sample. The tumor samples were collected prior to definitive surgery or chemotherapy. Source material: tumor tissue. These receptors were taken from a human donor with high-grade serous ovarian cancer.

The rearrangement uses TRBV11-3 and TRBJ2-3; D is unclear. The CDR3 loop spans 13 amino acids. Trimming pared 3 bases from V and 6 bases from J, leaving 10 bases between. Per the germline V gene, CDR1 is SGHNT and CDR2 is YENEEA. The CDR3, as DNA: TGTGCCAGCAGCTTCCAACCCCCGGATACGCAGTATTTT. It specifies CASSFQPPDTQYF.

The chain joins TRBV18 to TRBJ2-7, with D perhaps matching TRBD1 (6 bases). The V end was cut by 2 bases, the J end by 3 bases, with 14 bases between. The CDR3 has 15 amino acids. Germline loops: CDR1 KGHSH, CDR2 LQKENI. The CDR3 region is CASSPETGSLYEQYF. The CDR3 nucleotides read TGTGCCAGCTCACCAGAGACAGGTTCGCTCTACGAGCAGTACTTC.

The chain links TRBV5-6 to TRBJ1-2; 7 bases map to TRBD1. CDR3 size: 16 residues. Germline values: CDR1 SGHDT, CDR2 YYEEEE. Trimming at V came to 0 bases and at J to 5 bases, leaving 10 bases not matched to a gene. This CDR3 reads CASSLGRTGAFYGYTF. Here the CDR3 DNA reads TGTGCCAGCAGCTTGGGCCGGACAGGAGCTTTTTATGGCTACACCTTC.

CDR3 DNA sequence: TGTGCCATCGCCCCACAACAGGGACGAAATGAAAAACTGTTTTTT. This gives the protein CAIAPQQGRNEKLFF. V is TRBV10-3 and J is TRBJ1-4; TRBD1 might be the D (6 bases). This CDR3 spans 15 amino acids. Germline V lookup: CDR1 ENHRY, CDR2 SYGVKD. V lost 8 bases and J 5 bases, leaving 18 bases between the germline ends.

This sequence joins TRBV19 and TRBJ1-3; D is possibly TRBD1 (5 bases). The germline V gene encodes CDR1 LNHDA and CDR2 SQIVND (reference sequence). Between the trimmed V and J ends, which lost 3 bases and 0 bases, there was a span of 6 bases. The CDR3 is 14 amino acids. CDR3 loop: CASSIGASGNTIYF. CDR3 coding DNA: TGTGCCAGTAGTATTGGGGCCTCTGGAAACACCATATATTTT.

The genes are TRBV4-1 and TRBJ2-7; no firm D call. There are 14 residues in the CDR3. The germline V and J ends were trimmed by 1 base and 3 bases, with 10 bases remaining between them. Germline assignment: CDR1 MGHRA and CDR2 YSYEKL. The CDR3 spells CASSQALGFYEQYF. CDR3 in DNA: TGCGCCAGCAGCCAAGCCCTGGGATTCTACGAGCAGTACTTC.

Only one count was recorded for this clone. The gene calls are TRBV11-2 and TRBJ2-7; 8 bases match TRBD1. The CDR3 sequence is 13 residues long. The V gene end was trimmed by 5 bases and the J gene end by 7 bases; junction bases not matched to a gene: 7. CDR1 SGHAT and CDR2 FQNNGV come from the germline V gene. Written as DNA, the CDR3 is TGTGCCAGCAGCCCGGACAGGGTGAGGGAGCAGTACTTC. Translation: CASSPDRVREQYF. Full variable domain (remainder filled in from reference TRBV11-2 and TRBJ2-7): EAGVAQSPRYKIIEKRQSVAFWCNPISGHATLYWYQQILGQGPKLLIQFQNNGVVDDSQLPKDRFSAERLKGVDSTLKIQPAKLEDSAVYLCASSPDRVREQYFGPGTRLTVT.

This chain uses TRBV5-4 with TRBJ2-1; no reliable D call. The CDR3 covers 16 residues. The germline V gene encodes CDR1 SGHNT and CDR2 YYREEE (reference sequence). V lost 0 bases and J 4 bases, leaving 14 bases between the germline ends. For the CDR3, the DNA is TGTGCCAGCAGCTTGGCCTGGGGTACATCGTACAATGAGCAGTTCTTC. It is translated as CASSLAWGTSYNEQFF.

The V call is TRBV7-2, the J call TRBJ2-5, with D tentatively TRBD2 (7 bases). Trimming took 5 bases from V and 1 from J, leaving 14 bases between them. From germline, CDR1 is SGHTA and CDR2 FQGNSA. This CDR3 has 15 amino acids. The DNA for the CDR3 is TGTGCCAGCAGCCGTGGACTAGGGGGCCAAGAGACCCAGTACTTC. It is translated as CASSRGLGGQETQYF. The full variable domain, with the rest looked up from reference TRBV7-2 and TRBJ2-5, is GAGVSQSPSNKVTEKGKDVELRCDPISGHTALYWYRQSLGQGLEFLIYFQGNSAPDKSGLPSDRFSAERTGGSVSTLTIQRTQQEDSAVYLCASSRGLGGQETQYFGPGTRLLVL.

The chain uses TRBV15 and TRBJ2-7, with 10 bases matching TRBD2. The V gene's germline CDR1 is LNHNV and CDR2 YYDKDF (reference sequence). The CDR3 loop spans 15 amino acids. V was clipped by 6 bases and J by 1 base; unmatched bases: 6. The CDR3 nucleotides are TGTGCCACCAGACCAGCGGGAGGGCCGTCCTACGAGCAGTACTTC. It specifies CATRPAGGPSYEQYF.